The following is a T cell receptor (beta chain) sequence with its context. What it binds is unknown. With V trimmed by 4 bases and J by 5 bases, 4 bases remained unmatched. CDR1 and CDR2 (germline): SGHRS, YFSETQ. The CDR3 runs to 16 residues. This table comes from immunoSEQ multiplex PCR, and its TCRdb copy is limited to in-frame clones, with some not included. The data show tens of thousands of clones, roughly 92% seen once. The record originates from a study of cytomegalovirus exposure and HLA in healthy donors. Turning to the study itself: The same platform used for the approximately 700 first-cohort repertoires was also used for the 95 to 150 validation repertoires, as a later analysis reported.

Study-wide results and caveats: Diagnosis of cytomegalovirus status made by the classifier reportedly showed high specificity and sensitivity. It was confirmed in vitro that a few of the CMV-associated chains were specific for CMV antigens. A list of more than 150 TCR beta chains associated with cytomegalovirus was given.

This chain links TRBV5-1 with TRBJ2-2; 14 nucleotides match TRBD2. The sample taken for sequencing was PBMCs. The clonotype was recovered from a man aged 18-30 years in good health and CMV-seronegative. The CDR3 DNA follows: TGCGCCAGCAGCACCAGGACTAGCGGGGGGACCGGGGAGCTGTTTTTT. Its protein product is CASSTRTSGGTGELFF.